This TCR beta chain was observed in a study of T cell repertoires in cytomegalovirus infection. MiXCR, applied by TCRdb to the reads, yields one record per CDR3 protein. The sample holds 290,000 or so distinct CDR3 sequences, over 20% seen once. For this clonotype: No antigen is known for it.

Study-wide results and caveats: HLA-C-restricted TCR beta clonotypes specific for CMV led the ex vivo response. CMV carriers having the relevant HLA were flagged by cumulative public TCR beta family frequency.

Material for sequencing was PBMCs. The TCR originated in a human donor in good health (CMV status not recorded). Some clones in this sample may be carry-over from other donors' samples.

CDR3 sequence (DNA): TGCAGTGCCCCAGGACAGTTCTACGAGCAGTACTTC. Its translation: CSAPGQFYEQYF. The J gene is TRBJ2-7, the V gene TRBV20-1, with TRBD1 as a possible D gene (6 bases). The CDR3 length is 12 residues. Looked up from germline, CDR1 is DFQATT and CDR2 is SNEGSKA (reference sequence). V shed 6 bases and J shed 3 bases, with 12 bases lying between them.